The 2 T cell receptor beta chains below come from one sample, sequenced in a study of T cell clonality in common variable immunodeficiency. TCRdb's table, derived via immunoSEQ multiplex PCR, lists solely in-frame clones and lacks some. The sample presents about 44,000 clones, none singletons. Sequencing used peripheral blood mononuclear cells. These receptors came from a person aged 18 to 75 in good health.

Ten or more counts support this clone. The CDR3 extends 3 residues past the end of the read, so its final part is completed from the germline J gene. The chain combines TRBV20-1 with TRBJ2-1; TRBD2 matches 11 bases. Germline V gives CDR1 DFQATT, CDR2 SNEGSKA (reference sequence). The V gene end was trimmed by 5 bases and the J gene end by 7 bases; junction bases not matched to a gene: 13. The CDR3 sequence is 16 residues long. CDR3 protein: CSAQRGLAGGLNEQFF. CDR3 bases read: TGCAGTGCTCAGAGGGGGCTAGCGGGGGGCCTTAATGAG.

In its sample, this clone was seen many times. The CDR3 end is not reached by the read, which stops 3 residues before it; the germline J gene fills it in. The chain is built from TRBV19 and TRBJ1-2, with 8 bases identical to TRBD1. Germline CDR1 reads LNHDA; CDR2 reads SQIVND (reference sequence). V was clipped by 5 bases and J by 1 base; unmatched bases: 12. The CDR3 has 17 residues. CDR3 bases read: TGTGCCAGTAGTCCTCAACAAGGGACAGGAGGTAACTATGGC. Protein product: CASSPQQGTGGNYG. The full CDR3 protein reads CASSPQQGTGGNYGYTF.